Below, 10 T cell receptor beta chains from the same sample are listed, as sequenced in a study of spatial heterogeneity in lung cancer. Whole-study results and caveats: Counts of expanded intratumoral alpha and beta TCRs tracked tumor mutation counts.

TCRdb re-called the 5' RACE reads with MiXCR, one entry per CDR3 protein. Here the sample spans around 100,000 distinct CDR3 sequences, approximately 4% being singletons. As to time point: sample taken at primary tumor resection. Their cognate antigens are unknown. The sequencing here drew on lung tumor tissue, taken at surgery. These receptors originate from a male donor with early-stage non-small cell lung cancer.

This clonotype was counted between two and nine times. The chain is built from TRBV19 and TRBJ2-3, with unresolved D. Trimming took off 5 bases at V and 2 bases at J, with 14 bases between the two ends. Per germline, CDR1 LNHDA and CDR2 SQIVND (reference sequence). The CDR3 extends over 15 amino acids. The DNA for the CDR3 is TGTGCCAGTAGTCTTTTCGTTACCGCCACAGATACGCAGTATTTT. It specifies CASSLFVTATDTQYF.

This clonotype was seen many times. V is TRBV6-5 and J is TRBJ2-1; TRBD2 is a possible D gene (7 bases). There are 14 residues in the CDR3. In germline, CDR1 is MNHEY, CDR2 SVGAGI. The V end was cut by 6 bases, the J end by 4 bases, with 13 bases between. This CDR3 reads CASRGGLGYNEQFF. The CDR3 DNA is TGTGCCAGCAGGGGGGGGCTGGGATACAATGAGCAGTTCTTC.

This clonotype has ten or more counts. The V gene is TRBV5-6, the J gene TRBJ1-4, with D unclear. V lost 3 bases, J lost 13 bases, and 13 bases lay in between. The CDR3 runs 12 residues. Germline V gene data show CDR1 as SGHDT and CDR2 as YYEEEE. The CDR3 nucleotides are TGTGCCAGCAGCTCTTGGGAGGAACGACTGTTTTTT. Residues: CASSSWEERLFF.

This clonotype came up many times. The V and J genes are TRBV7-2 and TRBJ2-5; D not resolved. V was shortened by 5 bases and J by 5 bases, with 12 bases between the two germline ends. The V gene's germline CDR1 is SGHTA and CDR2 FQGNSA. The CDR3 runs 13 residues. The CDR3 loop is CASSPGPRETQYF. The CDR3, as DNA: TGTGCCAGCAGCCCCGGGCCACGTGAGACCCAGTACTTC.

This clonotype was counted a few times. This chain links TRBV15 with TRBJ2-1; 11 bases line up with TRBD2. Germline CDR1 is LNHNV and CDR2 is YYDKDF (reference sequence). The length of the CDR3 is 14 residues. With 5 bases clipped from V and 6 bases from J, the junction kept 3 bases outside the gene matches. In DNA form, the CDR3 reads TGTGCCACCAGCTGGACTAGCGGGCCCAATGAGCAGTTCTTC. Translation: CATSWTSGPNEQFF.

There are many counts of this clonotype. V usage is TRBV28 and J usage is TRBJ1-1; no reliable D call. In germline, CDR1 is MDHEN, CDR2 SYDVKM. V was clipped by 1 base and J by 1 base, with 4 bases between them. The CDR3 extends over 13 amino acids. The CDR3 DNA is TGTGCCAGCAGTTTATCACAGAACACTGAAGCTTTCTTT. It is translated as CASSLSQNTEAFF.

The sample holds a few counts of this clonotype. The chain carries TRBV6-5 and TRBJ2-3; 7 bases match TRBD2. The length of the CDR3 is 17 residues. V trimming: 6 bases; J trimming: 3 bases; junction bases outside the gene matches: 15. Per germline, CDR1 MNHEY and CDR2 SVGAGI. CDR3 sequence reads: CASSSPPGRRGTDTQYF. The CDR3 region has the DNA TGTGCCAGCAGCTCGCCCCCCGGCAGGCGGGGGACAGATACGCAGTATTTT.

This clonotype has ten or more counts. CDR3 sequence: CSAGGPSGYNEQFF. In DNA form, the CDR3 reads TGCAGTGCTGGAGGGCCTAGCGGGTACAATGAGCAGTTCTTC. This rearrangement joins TRBV20-1 to TRBJ2-1, with 8 bases lining up with TRBD2. Germline trimming cut 5 bases from V and 4 bases from J; bases unmatched to any gene: 7. Germline CDR1 is DFQATT and CDR2 is SNEGSKA (reference sequence). The CDR3 is made up of 14 amino acids.

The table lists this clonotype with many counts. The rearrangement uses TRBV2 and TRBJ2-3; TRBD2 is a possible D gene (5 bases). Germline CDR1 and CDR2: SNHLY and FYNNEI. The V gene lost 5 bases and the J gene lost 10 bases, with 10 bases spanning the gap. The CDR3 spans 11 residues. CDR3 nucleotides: TGTGCCAGCAGTCCCCTAGCAGCGCAGTATTTT. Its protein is CASSPLAAQYF.

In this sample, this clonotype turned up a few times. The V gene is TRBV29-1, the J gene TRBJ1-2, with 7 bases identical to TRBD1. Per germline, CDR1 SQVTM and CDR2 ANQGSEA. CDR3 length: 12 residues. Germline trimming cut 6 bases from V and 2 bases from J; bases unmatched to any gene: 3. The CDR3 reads CSVDRDNYGYTF. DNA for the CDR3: TGCAGCGTAGACAGGGACAACTATGGCTACACCTTC.